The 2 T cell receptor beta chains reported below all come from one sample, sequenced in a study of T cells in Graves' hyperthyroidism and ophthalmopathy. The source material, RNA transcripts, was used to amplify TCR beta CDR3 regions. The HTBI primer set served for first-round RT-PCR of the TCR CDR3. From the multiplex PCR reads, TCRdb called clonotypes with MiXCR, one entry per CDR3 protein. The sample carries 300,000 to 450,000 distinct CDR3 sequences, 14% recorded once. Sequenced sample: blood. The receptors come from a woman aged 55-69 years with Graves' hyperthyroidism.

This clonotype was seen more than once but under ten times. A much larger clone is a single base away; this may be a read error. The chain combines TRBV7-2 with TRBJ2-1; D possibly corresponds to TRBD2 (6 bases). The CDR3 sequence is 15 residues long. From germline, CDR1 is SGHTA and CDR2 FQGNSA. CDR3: CASSLRWDSYNEQLF. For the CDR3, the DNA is TGTGCCAGCAGCTTAAGGTGGGACTCCTACAATGAGCAGCTCTTC. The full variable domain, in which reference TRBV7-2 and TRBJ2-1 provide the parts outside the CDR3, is GAGVSQSPSNKVTEKGKDVELRCDPISGHTALYWYRQSLGQGLEFLIYFQGNSAPDKSGLPSDRFSAERTGGSVSTLTIQRTQQEDSAVYLCASSLRWDSYNEQLFGPGTRLTVL.

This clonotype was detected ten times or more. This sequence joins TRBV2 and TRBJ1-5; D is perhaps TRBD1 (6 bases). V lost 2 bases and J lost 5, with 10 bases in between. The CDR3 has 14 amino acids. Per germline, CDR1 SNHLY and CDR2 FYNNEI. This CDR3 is CASSEQGPHQPQHF. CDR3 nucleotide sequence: TGTGCCAGCAGTGAACAGGGGCCCCATCAGCCCCAGCATTTT.